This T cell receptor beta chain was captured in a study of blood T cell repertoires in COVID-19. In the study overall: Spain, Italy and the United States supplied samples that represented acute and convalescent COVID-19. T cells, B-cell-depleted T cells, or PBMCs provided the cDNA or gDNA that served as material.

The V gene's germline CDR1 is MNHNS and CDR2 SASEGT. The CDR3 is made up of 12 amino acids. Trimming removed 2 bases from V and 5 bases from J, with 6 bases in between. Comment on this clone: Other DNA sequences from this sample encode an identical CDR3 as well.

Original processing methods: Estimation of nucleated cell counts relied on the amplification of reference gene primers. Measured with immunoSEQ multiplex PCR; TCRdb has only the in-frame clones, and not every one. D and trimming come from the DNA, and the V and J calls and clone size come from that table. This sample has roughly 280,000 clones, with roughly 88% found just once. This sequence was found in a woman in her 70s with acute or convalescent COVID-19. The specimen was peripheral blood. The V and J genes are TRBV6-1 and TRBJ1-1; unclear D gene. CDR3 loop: CASSEHGTEAFF. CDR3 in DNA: TGTGCCAGCAGTGAACACGGGACTGAAGCTTTCTTT.